Detailed here is one TCR beta chain. The sample originates from a study of somatic mutations in cytotoxic T cells in rheumatoid arthritis. Study in general: Blood samples of 25 to 35 ml were drawn from patients (in EDTA) right after diagnosis and before any treatment.

The method was immunoSEQ multiplex PCR; TCRdb's version includes in-frame clones alone and lacks a portion of them. The table lists about 19,000 clones, 80% to 85% of them singletons. The TCR originated in an adult with rheumatoid arthritis. Sequencing used CD8+ T cells sorted from blood.

The CDR3 sequence: CASSGAPGLPATQYF. CDR3 DNA sequence: TGTGCCAGCAGCGGGGCCCCGGGACTCCCAGCGACCCAGTACTTC. The gene calls are TRBV14 and TRBJ2-5; D possibly corresponds to TRBD2 (6 bases). Germline loops: CDR1 SGHDN, CDR2 FVKESK. This CDR3 is 15 amino acids long. The V end lost 5 bases, the J end lost 7 bases, and 20 bases lay between the germline ends. Supplemented by reference TRBV14 and TRBJ2-5, the full variable domain reads EAGVTQFPSHSVIEKGQTVTLRCDPISGHDNLYWYRRVMGKEIKFLLHFVKESKQDESGMPNNRFLAERTGGTYSTLKVQPAELEDSGVYFCASSGAPGLPATQYFGPGTRLLVL.